This passage covers 27 T cell receptor beta chains from one sample sequenced in a study of CD8 T cells in ankylosing spondylitis. MiXCR, run by TCRdb on the 5' RACE reads, gives a single entry per CDR3 protein. The sample carries approximately 110,000 distinct CDR3 sequences, less than 25% recorded once. The material sequenced was synovial fluid, either unsorted or a sorted T cell fraction (not recorded which). The receptors originated from a male donor with ankylosing spondylitis.

This clonotype was detected ten times or more. This rearrangement joins TRBV14 to TRBJ1-1; 10 bases match TRBD1. CDR3 length: 16 amino acids. V trimming: 4 bases; J trimming: 5 bases; junction bases outside the gene matches: 10. The germline gives CDR1 SGHDN, CDR2 FVKESK. The CDR3 spells CASSLHSGTGVTEAFF. The CDR3 nucleotides read TGTGCCAGCAGCCTCCACTCCGGGACAGGGGTTACTGAAGCTTTCTTT.

This clonotype was seen repeatedly, ten times or more. As DNA, the CDR3 is TGCAGTGCTAGGGGCAGGGCCAATCAGCCCCAGCATTTT. The encoded protein is CSARGRANQPQHF. The rearrangement joins TRBV20-1 to TRBJ1-5; D is perhaps TRBD1 (5 bases). This CDR3 is built from 13 residues. CDR1 and CDR2 from the germline V gene are DFQATT and SNEGSKA (reference sequence). Between the trimmed V and J ends, which lost 3 bases and 3 bases, there was a span of 9 bases.

CDR3 loop: CSVQTGDEQFF. The CDR3 DNA reads as TGCAGCGTCCAGACAGGGGATGAGCAGTTCTTC. The chain uses TRBV29-1 and TRBJ2-1; TRBD1 matches 8 bases. With V trimmed by 6 bases and J by 8 bases, 3 bases remained unmatched. From germline, CDR1 is SQVTM and CDR2 ANQGSEA. This CDR3 comprises 11 residues.

This clonotype was recorded a few times. This sequence joins TRBV24-1 and TRBJ1-2; D not certain. Trimming stripped 3 bases from V and 5 bases from J, with 15 bases between. The CDR3 totals 15 residues. Germline CDR1 KGHDR, CDR2 SFDVKD. CDR3 sequence: CATSDRVEGGYGYTF. The DNA for the CDR3 is TGTGCCACCAGTGATCGAGTTGAGGGTGGGTATGGCTACACCTTC.

This clonotype was seen many times. The chain couples TRBV4-2 to TRBJ2-1; 7 positions match TRBD2. CDR1 and CDR2 (germline): LGHNA, YNFKEQ. The CDR3 is made up of 14 amino acids. With 5 bases clipped from V and 6 bases from J, the junction kept 7 bases outside the gene matches. Written as DNA, the CDR3 is TGTGCCAGCAGCTTTGACGGGAGGCGCAATGAGCAGTTCTTC. Residues: CASSFDGRRNEQFF.

The chain has TRBV27 and TRBJ2-7, with D possibly TRBD2 on 5 matching bases. The CDR3 is 14 residues long. Trimming took off 5 bases at V and 2 bases at J, with 13 bases between the two ends. Germline lookup yields CDR1 MNHEY and CDR2 SMNVEV (reference sequence). The CDR3 reads CASSPNPGAYEQYF. The CDR3 DNA is TGTGCCAGCAGTCCCAACCCCGGGGCCTACGAGCAGTACTTC.

This clonotype came up a few times. CDR3 bases: TGTGCCAGCAGTGAAGAAGACCTCGGGAATGAGCAGTTCTTC. Protein: CASSEEDLGNEQFF. The chain is built from TRBV2 and TRBJ2-1; D is undetermined. V was cut by 1 base and J by 7 bases, with 11 bases left in between. The germline V gene has CDR1 SNHLY and CDR2 FYNNEI. The CDR3 runs to 14 residues. The whole variable domain, remainder taken from reference TRBV2 and TRBJ2-1, is EPEVTQTPSHQVTQMGQEVILRCVPISNHLYFYWYRQILGQKVEFLVSFYNNEISEKSEIFDDQFSVERPDGSNFTLKIRSTKLEDSAMYFCASSEEDLGNEQFFGPGTRLTVL.

The chain uses TRBV18 and TRBJ2-5, with a possible D match to TRBD1 (5 bases). In germline, CDR1 is KGHSH, CDR2 LQKENI. The CDR3 is 15 amino acids. V was trimmed by 5 bases and J by 1 base, leaving 14 bases between them. CDR3 sequence: CASSFETVTQETQYF. CDR3 bases: TGTGCCAGCTCATTCGAGACAGTGACCCAAGAGACCCAGTACTTC.

CDR3 in DNA: TGTGCCAGCAGTGGGGGGCTAGCGGAGTCCGAGACCCAGTACTTC. Translation gives CASSGGLAESETQYF. This sequence joins TRBV2 and TRBJ2-5, with TRBD2 as a possible D gene (7 bases). Germline V gene lookup returns CDR1 SNHLY and CDR2 FYNNEI. There are 15 residues in the CDR3. The V and J ends lost 4 bases and 5 bases respectively, with 17 bases between them.

This clonotype was counted ten times or more. This chain uses TRBV5-1 with TRBJ2-7, with 7 nucleotides matching TRBD2. CDR1 SGHRS and CDR2 YFSETQ come from the germline V gene. The CDR3 length is 14 residues. Unmatched junction bases numbered 9, after V lost 4 bases and J lost 5 bases. CDR3 protein: CASSEGGSPNEQYV. CDR3 nucleotides: TGCGCCAGCAGCGAGGGCGGGAGTCCGAACGAGCAGTACGTC.

V and J are TRBV7-9 and TRBJ1-5; 7 bases match TRBD1. J gave up 5 bases and V 1 base, and 2 bases lay outside the gene matches. Looked up from germline, CDR1 is SEHNR and CDR2 is FQNEAQ (reference sequence). The CDR3 is 14 residues long. CDR3 amino acids: CASSLDRGHQPQHF. For the CDR3, the DNA is TGTGCCAGCAGCTTAGACAGGGGACATCAGCCCCAGCATTTT.

In its sample, this clonotype was seen once. This may be a read error, as it is one base from a much larger clone. This chain connects TRBV30 to TRBJ1-2; 7 nucleotides line up with TRBD1. There are 13 residues in the CDR3. Germline trimming cut 4 bases from V and 4 bases from J; bases unmatched to any gene: 6. CDR1 and CDR2 (germline): GTSNPN, SVGIG (reference sequence). The CDR3 bases are TGTGCCTGGAACTGGGGACAGCGCTATGGCTACACCTTC. Its protein is CAWNWGQRYGYTF.

V usage is TRBV7-9 and J usage is TRBJ2-3, with TRBD2 matching 8 bases. V was clipped by 7 bases and J by 5 bases; unmatched bases: 17. The germline CDR1 and CDR2 sequences are SEHNR and FQNEAQ (reference sequence). The CDR3 sequence is 17 residues long. The CDR3 DNA reads as TGTGCCAGCAAATCCCTCTTTACTAGCGGAACGGGAGATACGCAGTATTTT. Protein sequence: CASKSLFTSGTGDTQYF.

The chain combines TRBV3-1 with TRBJ2-7, with a tentative D call TRBD2 (6 bases). The V end lost 4 bases, the J end lost 6 bases, and 19 bases lay between the germline ends. CDR3 length equals 15 residues. Germline-derived CDR1 and CDR2 are LGHDT and YNNKEL (reference sequence). The CDR3 loop reads CASSPRPGVMAEQYF. The CDR3 DNA reads TGTGCCAGCAGCCCGAGGCCGGGAGTAATGGCCGAGCAGTACTTC.

This CDR3 is CASIRRGLNEQYF. CDR3 sequence (DNA): TGTGCCAGCATAAGGAGGGGACTTAACGAGCAGTACTTC. This chain connects TRBV28 to TRBJ2-7; D might be TRBD2 (6 bases). The CDR3 contains 13 residues. CDR1 is MDHEN, CDR2 SYDVKM, per germline. With 7 bases removed from V and 5 bases from J, the gap between germline ends came to 15 bases.

The chain links TRBV20-1 to TRBJ2-7; TRBD2 matches 8 bases. The CDR3 covers 14 residues. Germline assignment: CDR1 DFQATT and CDR2 SNEGSKA (reference sequence). V lost 6 bases, J lost 1 base, and 8 bases stayed unmatched. In DNA form, the CDR3 reads TGCAGTGCCCTTACTAGCGGTTGGTCCTACGAGCAGTACTTC. Translation gives CSALTSGWSYEQYF.

The chain recombines TRBV18 with TRBJ2-7; 8 nucleotides line up with TRBD1. CDR1 is KGHSH, CDR2 LQKENI, per germline. CDR3 length: 14 residues. J lost 4 bases, V lost 3 bases, and 5 bases had no gene match. The CDR3 region is CASSPRTGKYEQYF. The CDR3 nucleotides read TGTGCCAGCTCACCTAGGACAGGGAAGTACGAGCAGTACTTC.

This clonotype has at least ten counts. V is TRBV12-3 or TRBV12-4 and J is TRBJ2-1, with TRBD2 identical over 10 bases. The CDR3 consists of 17 residues. J gave up 3 bases and V 8 bases, and 13 bases lay outside the gene matches. CDR3 coding DNA: TGTGCCAGCGGTAGGCTAGCGGGAGACTCCAGCTACAATGAGCAGTTCTTC. It translates to CASGRLAGDSSYNEQFF.

CDR3 sequence (DNA): TGTGCCAGCAGCCCTCATGGGAACAATGAGCAGTTCTTC. Amino acid sequence: CASSPHGNNEQFF. The chain combines TRBV7-8 with TRBJ2-1; no clear D. Germline values: CDR1 SGHVS, CDR2 FQNEAQ. Trimming removed 5 bases from V and 5 bases from J, with 10 bases in between. The CDR3 loop spans 13 amino acids.

This CDR3 is CASSLAQRGNTEAFF. CDR3 coding DNA: TGTGCCAGCAGCTTAGCGCAACGCGGGAACACTGAAGCTTTCTTT. J is TRBJ1-1 and V is TRBV7-9; D remains unclear. Looked up from germline, CDR1 is SEHNR and CDR2 is FQNEAQ (reference sequence). This CDR3 contains 15 residues. V lost 0 bases to trimming and J lost 1 base, with 9 bases between them.

V gene TRBV6-2 or TRBV6-3 combines with J gene TRBJ2-7; TRBD2 agrees at 8 bases. Looked up from germline, CDR1 is MNHEY and CDR2 is SVGEGT. The V segment lost 0 bases and the J segment 3 bases; nucleotides outside the gene matches: 7. This CDR3 is 16 amino acids long. DNA for the CDR3: TGTGCCAGCAGTTACTCTGGGACTAGTGATTACTACGAGCAGTACGTC. Amino acids: CASSYSGTSDYYEQYV.

The chain is built from TRBV20-1 and TRBJ2-3; tentatively, D is TRBD1 (5 bases). This CDR3 has 15 amino acids. Trimming cost V 6 bases and J 2 bases, with 18 bases left between them. Germline assignment: CDR1 DFQATT and CDR2 SNEGSKA (reference sequence). CDR3 sequence: CSAADTRVPTDTQYF. In nucleotides, the CDR3 is TGCAGTGCCGCAGACACCAGGGTTCCCACAGATACGCAGTATTTT.

The sample holds a few counts of this clonotype. The chain uses TRBV11-3 and TRBJ1-1; unclear D gene. From germline, CDR1 is SGHNT and CDR2 YENEEA. There are 14 residues in the CDR3. The V gene lost 0 bases and the J gene lost 2 bases, with 7 bases spanning the gap. The CDR3 sequence: CASSLDTSNTEAFF. As DNA, the CDR3 is TGTGCCAGCAGCTTAGACACCTCAAACACTGAAGCTTTCTTT. Variable domain in full (rest from reference TRBV11-3 and TRBJ1-1): EAGVVQSPRYKIIEKKQPVAFWCNPISGHNTLYWYLQNLGQGPELLIRYENEEAVDDSQLPKDRFSAERLKGVDSTLKIQPAELGDSAVYLCASSLDTSNTEAFFGQGTRLTVV.

This clonotype appeared many times. This sequence joins TRBV6-1 and TRBJ1-1, with D tentatively TRBD1 (6 bases). CDR1 is MNHNS, CDR2 SASEGT, per germline. The V and J ends lost 5 bases and 5 bases respectively, with 12 bases between them. The CDR3 length is 13 residues. CDR3 sequence: CASSQGFVTEAFF. CDR3 DNA: TGTGCCAGCAGTCAGGGGTTTGTGACTGAAGCTTTCTTT.

This clonotype is classed as medium-sized (0.01 to 0.1%). The genes are TRBV20-1 and TRBJ1-1, with D tentatively TRBD1 (5 bases). V was shortened by 5 bases and J by 0 bases, with 13 bases between the two germline ends. The CDR3 is 14 amino acids. From germline, CDR1 is DFQATT and CDR2 SNEGSKA (reference sequence). The CDR3 region is CSAFRGGMNTEAFF. The CDR3 nucleotides read TGCAGTGCTTTCCGGGGGGGGATGAACACTGAAGCTTTCTTT.

This clonotype was detected a few times. V gene TRBV6-2 or TRBV6-3 combines with J gene TRBJ2-1; TRBD2 matches at 9 bases. Trimming removed 1 base from V and 8 bases from J; junction bases left unmatched: 9. Germline loops: CDR1 MNHEY, CDR2 SVGEGT. This CDR3 comprises 16 residues. The CDR3 protein is CASSYWGVAGEDEQFF. The CDR3 DNA sequence: TGTGCCAGCAGTTACTGGGGAGTAGCGGGAGAGGATGAGCAGTTCTTC.

This clonotype was detected ten times or more. The CDR3 protein is CASSPVKWPTSRQETQYF. The CDR3 coding sequence is TGTGCCAGCTCACCAGTCAAGTGGCCGACTAGCAGGCAAGAGACCCAGTACTTC. The chain joins TRBV18 to TRBJ2-5; TRBD2 matches at 7 bases. Germline CDR1 is KGHSH and CDR2 is LQKENI. After removal of 2 bases from V and 2 bases from J, the junction contained 14 bases not matched to a gene. The CDR3 contains 18 residues.